The rows below give T cell receptor beta chains drawn from one sample of a study of beta chain features in type 1 diabetes. Profiling relied on immunoSEQ multiplex PCR, and the TCRdb table lists in-frame clones only, not all of them. The sample lists 300,000 to 350,000 clones, 12% to 15% seen once, with more than 6.5% in the top ten. The sample comprised central memory CD4+ T cells from blood. These receptors came from a man under 40 in good health. The CDR3 runs from the conserved cysteine through the conserved F or W.

TRBJ1-1 TRBV11-3 CASRGGRADTEAFF
TRBJ2-2 TRBV11-2 CASTPAGLNTGELFF
TRBJ2-3 TRBV11-3 CASSPGLAVDTQYF
TRBJ1-3 TRBV27 CASRKGPVANTIYF
TRBJ2-7 TRBV7-7 CASSLDSGGSSYEQYF
TRBJ2-4 TRBV4-1 CASSQSLAGPQNIQYF
TRBJ1-2 TRBV4-2 CASSLVSRSAYGYTF
TRBJ2-2 TRBV7-9 CASSPGTGSNTGELFF
TRBJ1-2 TRBV11-2 CASSLARGAFGYTF
TRBJ2-1 TRBV4-3 CASSQDRFGVDAFF
TRBJ1-1 TRBV6-6 CASSSWVDEAFF
TRBJ1-2 TRBV2 CASSEKRTVYGYTF
TRBJ2-1 TRBV5-6 CASSVAGGPYNEQFF
TRBJ1-1 TRBV7-8 CASSLLGGGTEAFF
TRBJ2-5 TRBV7-2 CASTAGRETQYF
TRBJ2-2 TRBV11-1 CASVGDRTNTGELFF
TRBJ1-1 TRBV5-1 CASSLVGQKNTEAFF
TRBJ2-1 TRBV29-1 CSAGGDTYNEQFF
TRBJ1-2 TRBV4-1 CASSLQGSPGSYTF
TRBJ1-1 TRBV19 CATTPKGRMNTEAFF
TRBJ2-7 TRBV27 CASSSLAVTYEQYF
TRBJ1-4 TRBV2 CASNPGQGDEKLFF
TRBJ1-2 TRBV5-1 CASSLLTGDYGYTF
TRBJ1-3 TRBV19 CASSLDRAAGNTIYF
TRBJ2-5 TRBV6-5 CASSYSRFQETQYF
TRBJ1-2 TRBV27 CASSFRGFYGYTF
TRBJ1-5 TRBV6-1 CASSSGFSNQPQHF
TRBJ2-7 TRBV6-1 CAVRDRKTYEQYF
TRBJ2-6 TRBV7-2 CASSFYSGANVLTF
TRBJ1-6 TRBV7-3 CATRNSPLHF
TRBJ2-1 TRBV11-3 CASSTRLGGEQFF
TRBJ2-1 TRBV7-2 CASSPKLAGVSNEQFF
TRBJ2-7 TRBV18 CASSPPSYEQYF
TRBJ2-7 TRBV10-1 CASSGTGYYEQYF
TRBJ2-5 TRBV4-1 CASSQGGGGLARETQYF
TRBJ2-3 TRBV7-9 CASSSSGGSTDTQYF
TRBJ2-3 TRBV6-1 CASLKAGSSTDTQYF
TRBJ2-1 TRBV6-1 CASLDRYNEQFF
TRBJ2-2 TRBV9 CASSVGGANTGELFF
TRBJ2-5 TRBV11-2 CASSQTGTSATQYF
TRBJ2-7 TRBV4-3 CASSQEIPRDRMYEQYF
TRBJ1-2 TRBV7-8 CATQPHPGWSYGYTF